This T cell receptor (beta chain) originates from a study of beta chain features in type 1 diabetes. Germline V gene lookup returns CDR1 LGHNA and CDR2 YSLEER. The CDR3 spans 15 residues. V shed 1 base and J 3 bases; nucleotides not matched to a gene: 2. This clone was counted only a few times. Its specificity is not known. Since all of the isolated RNA was reverse transcribed, expressed TCRB transcripts were what got sequenced. The protocol was immunoSEQ multiplex PCR, while the TCRdb copy is restricted to in-frame clones and leaves out a portion. The table shows 160,000 or so clones, with about 8.1% occurring only once. Study-level results: HLA effects on TCRB rearrangement stayed unresolved here. Within the patient group, naive, central memory and Treg TCRB repertoires appeared more similar to each other than within healthy donors. Shorter TCRB CDR3s, moderately but significantly so, marked every one of the four CD4+ subsets in Type 1 diabetes patients.

The J gene is TRBJ2-2, the V gene TRBV4-3, with TRBD1 identical over 7 bases. Specimen: central memory CD4+ T cells from blood. The TCR was taken from a woman in her late teens or twenties with type 1 diabetes. This CDR3 is CASSQGDRDTGELFF. The CDR3 DNA follows: TGCGCCAGCAGCCAAGGTGACAGGGACACCGGGGAGCTGTTTTTT.